The rows below give T cell receptor beta chains drawn from one sample of a study of T cell changes during pregnancy in multiple sclerosis. Some clones are missing from TCRdb's copy, which holds only in-frame ones; the method was immunoSEQ multiplex PCR. The sample consists of about 98,000 clones, roughly nine tenths of them appearing once. This material consisted of peripheral blood, taken after pregnancy. The receptors come from a female donor in good health, enrolled as a control in a pregnancy study. CDR3s include the opening cysteine and the closing phenylalanine or tryptophan. The order of the fields is J gene, D gene, V gene, clone size, CDR3 protein, CDR3 DNA. A D gene is named only where the DNA matches it firmly. Part of the rows lack a size; the others show once, few, many or a class for expanded clones.

TRBJ2-3,NA,TRBV19,NA,CASSLAGSTDTQYF,TGTGCCAGTAGTTTGGCGGGGAGTACAGATACGCAGTATTTT
TRBJ1-6,NA,TRBV5-4,NA,CASSLGHGGDSPLHF,TGTGCCAGCAGCTTGGGACACGGAGGGGATTCACCCCTCCACTTT
TRBJ1-5,NA,TRBV16,NA,CASSPGRGNQPQHF,TGTGCCAGCAGCCCGGGGAGGGGCAATCAGCCCCAGCATTTT
TRBJ1-1,TRBD1,TRBV7-3,NA,CASSPRQGTEAFF,TGTGCCAGCAGCCCAAGACAGGGTACGGAAGCTTTCTTT
TRBJ2-5,TRBD2,TRBV10-3,NA,CAISESRAGPETQYF,TGTGCCATCAGTGAGTCGAGAGCGGGGCCAGAGACCCAGTACTTC
TRBJ1-1,NA,TRBV7-7,few,CASSVDTNTEAFF,TGTGCTAGCAGCGTGGACACGAACACTGAAGCTTTCTTT
TRBJ2-4,NA,TRBV6-5,NA,CASSYGATSGDIQYF,TGTGCCAGCAGTTACGGGGCTACTTCGGGGGACATTCAGTACTTC
TRBJ2-1,NA,TRBV9,NA,CASSAGVHEQFF,TGTGCCAGCAGCGCGGGAGTTCATGAGCAGTTCTTC
TRBJ2-2,TRBD2,TRBV19,NA,CASSRSRLAGEIGELFF,TGTGCCAGTAGTCGTTCCCGGCTAGCGGGAGAAATCGGGGAGCTGTTTTTT
TRBJ1-1,TRBD1,TRBV18,NA,CASSPDRGTEAFF,TGTGCCAGCTCCCCGGACAGGGGCACTGAAGCTTTCTTT
TRBJ1-2,NA,TRBV2,once,CASSEGTANYGYTF,TGTGCCAGCAGTGAGGGTACAGCTAACTATGGCTACACCTTC
TRBJ1-5,TRBD1,TRBV7-9,NA,CASSPGTEIWPQHF,TGTGCCAGCAGCCCCGGGACAGAGATTTGGCCCCAGCATTTT
TRBJ2-3,TRBD1,TRBV10-3,NA,CATLDIGGAASDTQYF,TGTGCCACCCTTGATATAGGGGGCGCGGCATCAGATACGCAGTATTTT
TRBJ2-3,NA,TRBV9,NA,CASSAAVGTDTQYF,TGTGCCAGCAGCGCCGCAGTGGGCACAGATACGCAGTATTTT
TRBJ1-1,NA,TRBV7-2,few,CASSLVDWLEAFF,TGTGCCAGCAGCTTAGTCGATTGGCTTGAAGCTTTCTTT
TRBJ1-1,NA,TRBV29-1,NA,CSVEQGWTEAFF,TGCAGCGTTGAACAGGGGTGGACTGAAGCTTTCTTT
TRBJ1-1,NA,TRBV2,once,CASSEAVGGRTEAFF,TGTGCCAGCAGTGAAGCCGTGGGAGGCCGGACTGAAGCTTTCTTT
TRBJ2-2,NA,TRBV6-6,NA,CASSYTQTGGLFF,TGTGCCAGCAGTTACACGCAGACCGGGGGGCTGTTTTTT
TRBJ2-3,NA,TRBV27,NA,CASSSGSFHTDTQYF,TGTGCCAGCAGTTCGGGGTCCTTCCACACAGATACGCAGTATTTT
TRBJ1-3,NA,TRBV7-6,NA,CASSSAVSGNTIYF,TGTGCCAGCAGCTCAGCCGTTTCCGGAAACACCATATATTTT